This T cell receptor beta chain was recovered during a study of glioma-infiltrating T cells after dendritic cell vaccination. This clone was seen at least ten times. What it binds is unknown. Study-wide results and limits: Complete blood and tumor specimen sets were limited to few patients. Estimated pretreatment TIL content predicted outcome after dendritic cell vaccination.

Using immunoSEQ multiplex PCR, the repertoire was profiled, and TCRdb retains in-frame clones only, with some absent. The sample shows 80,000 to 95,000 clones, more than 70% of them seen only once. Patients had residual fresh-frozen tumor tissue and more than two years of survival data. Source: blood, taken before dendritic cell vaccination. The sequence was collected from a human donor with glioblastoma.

Here the CDR3 reads CASGGTGGNYGYTF. CDR3 in DNA: TGTGCTAGTGGGGGGACAGGGGGAAACTATGGCTACACCTTC. This rearrangement joins TRBV12-5 to TRBJ1-2, with TRBD1 matching over 11 bases. V dropped 6 bases and J dropped 2; count of bases not matched to a gene: 2. CDR3 length: 14 amino acids. Germline V gives CDR1 LGHNT, CDR2 FRNRAP.